This entry features one T cell receptor beta chain sequence. Antigen: not known. The source of the sample is a study of OX40 agonist ivuxolimab in advanced cancers. Study-level findings and limits: Among the least clonally expanded were partial responders at 0.1-3.0 mg/kg.

Here immunoSEQ multiplex PCR was the method, and the copy in TCRdb shows in-frame clones only, minus some. Of under 90,000 clones listed, roughly 84% are singletons. V was pared by 1 base and J by 2 bases, with 8 bases between. The CDR3 covers 14 residues. Germline-derived CDR1 and CDR2 are SEHNR and FQNEAQ (reference sequence). The chain has TRBV7-9 and TRBJ1-1; TRBD1 is a possible D gene (5 bases). The sequence derives from an adult with an advanced solid tumor such as melanoma, head and neck, liver or kidney cancer. The source was CD4+ or CD8+ T cells sorted from blood, collected in a trial of the OX40 agonist ivuxolimab. The CDR3: CASSLGQRNTEAFF. CDR3 bases: TGTGCCAGCAGCTTAGGACAGCGAAACACTGAAGCTTTCTTT.